What follows are 30 T cell receptor beta chains derived from one specimen sequenced in a study of cytotoxic CD8 clonotypes in ibrutinib-treated CLL. Method: immunoSEQ multiplex PCR; TCRdb's copy keeps in-frame clones and lacks some. Of approximately 340,000 clones in the sample, about 64% were seen once. Specimen: PBMCs, collected after 36 months of ibrutinib treatment. The receptors here all came from a human donor with chronic lymphocytic leukemia.

J is TRBJ1-2 and V is TRBV7-2, with D unclear. Germline lookup yields CDR1 SGHTA and CDR2 FQGNSA. With 2 bases removed from V and 6 bases from J, the gap between germline ends came to 10 bases. The CDR3 has 13 amino acids. CDR3 loop: CASSLLPGDGYTF. The CDR3 bases are TGTGCCAGCAGCTTATTGCCTGGGGATGGCTACACCTTC.

The rearrangement links TRBV2 to TRBJ2-3, with D maybe TRBD2 (5 bases). Germline V gene lookup returns CDR1 SNHLY and CDR2 FYNNEI. The CDR3 runs to 14 residues. V lost 6 bases and J 0 bases, leaving 10 bases between the germline ends. CDR3 amino acids: CASRERSSTDTQYF. In DNA, the CDR3 is TGTGCCAGCAGAGAGCGGTCTAGCACAGATACGCAGTATTTT.

The gene calls are TRBV19 and TRBJ2-5; D could derive from TRBD1 or TRBD2 (5 bases each). The germline V gene has CDR1 LNHDA and CDR2 SQIVND (reference sequence). CDR3 length equals 12 residues. DNA for the CDR3: TGTGCTACGTTGGGGGTAGGGGAGACCCAGTACTTC. Its translation is CATLGVGETQYF.

This clone was observed a few times. The CDR3 nucleotides are TGTGCCAGCAGCGTTACAGGGTTCTTTCGGAATGAGCAGTTCTTC. Protein sequence: CASSVTGFFRNEQFF. The chain combines TRBV9 with TRBJ2-1, with D possibly matching TRBD1 (6 bases). Germline CDR1 reads SGDLS; CDR2 reads YYNGEE. V was clipped by 2 bases and J by 7 bases, with 16 bases between them. CDR3 size: 15 residues.

The chain joins TRBV10-3 to TRBJ2-7, with TRBD1 matching over 7 bases. V gave up 8 bases and J gave up 0 bases; unmatched junction bases: 1. Germline V gene data show CDR1 as ENHRY and CDR2 as SYGVKD. This CDR3 spans 12 amino acids. In DNA form, the CDR3 reads TGTGCCATCGGGGACAGCTCCTACGAGCAGTACTTC. Amino acids: CAIGDSSYEQYF.

The CDR3 DNA reads TGTGCCAGCAGGCAGCGCGGACGGTCTAATGAAAAACTGTTTTTT. This translates into CASRQRGRSNEKLFF. The chain couples TRBV28 to TRBJ1-4; D gene uncertain. This CDR3 contains 15 residues. V shed 6 bases and J shed 3 bases, with 14 bases lying between them. CDR1 and CDR2 (germline): MDHEN, SYDVKM.

The J gene is TRBJ1-4, the V gene TRBV5-1; D gene ambiguous. The CDR3 loop spans 15 amino acids. The V and J ends lost 0 bases and 4 bases respectively, with 10 bases between them. The germline gives CDR1 SGHRS, CDR2 YFSETQ. Here the CDR3 reads CASSLERADNEKLFF. In DNA, the CDR3 is TGCGCCAGCAGCTTGGAAAGGGCAGATAATGAAAAACTGTTTTTT.

The chain employs TRBV18 and TRBJ1-6; 8 nucleotides agree with TRBD1. The length of the CDR3 is 15 residues. Germline CDR1 reads KGHSH; CDR2 reads LQKENI. After removal of 8 bases from V and 8 bases from J, the junction contained 11 bases not matched to a gene. This CDR3 is CASQARGTGYSPLHF. The CDR3 nucleotides are TGTGCCAGCCAAGCGCGGGGGACAGGCTATTCACCCCTCCACTTT.

The rearrangement uses TRBV5-1 and TRBJ2-5; TRBD1 matches 8 bases. Losses at the gene ends were 6 bases for V and 2 bases for J; bases not matched to a gene: 6. CDR3 length: 14 amino acids. Germline assignment: CDR1 SGHRS and CDR2 YFSETQ. CDR3 bases: TGCGCCAGCAAAATCCGGACAGGGCAAGAGACCCAGTACTTC. It yields the protein CASKIRTGQETQYF.

The chain is built from TRBV28 and TRBJ2-7; 7 bases are shared with TRBD2. The length of the CDR3 is 15 residues. CDR1 and CDR2 (germline): MDHEN, SYDVKM. The V gene end was trimmed by 2 bases and the J gene end by 3 bases; junction bases not matched to a gene: 7. For the CDR3, the DNA is TGTGCCAGCAGTTTACCCTCGGGACTACTCTACGAGCAGTACTTC. Its protein product is CASSLPSGLLYEQYF.

The rearrangement uses TRBV5-1 and TRBJ2-5, with D perhaps TRBD2 (5 bases). Germline assignment: CDR1 SGHRS and CDR2 YFSETQ. The CDR3 sequence is 15 residues long. Trimming removed 2 bases from V and 4 bases from J, with 15 bases in between. CDR3 sequence reads: CASSFSGSDIETQYF. Here the CDR3 DNA reads TGCGCCAGCAGCTTCAGCGGAAGCGATATAGAGACCCAGTACTTC. The full variable domain, rest sourced from reference TRBV5-1 and TRBJ2-5, is KAGVTQTPRYLIKTRGQQVTLSCSPISGHRSVSWYQQTPGQGLQFLFEYFSETQRNKGNFPGRFSGRQFSNSRSEMNVSTLELGDSALYLCASSFSGSDIETQYFGPGTRLLVL.

The rearrangement uses TRBV2 and TRBJ2-5, with TRBD2 identical over 9 bases. Germline V gene data show CDR1 as SNHLY and CDR2 as FYNNEI. V trimming: 5 bases; J trimming: 5 bases; junction bases outside the gene matches: 12. This CDR3 has 16 amino acids. For the CDR3, the DNA is TGTGCCAGCAGTCCCTTCCTAGCGGGGACTGGGGAGACCCAGTACTTC. Its protein is CASSPFLAGTGETQYF.

This chain connects TRBV7-9 to TRBJ2-1; tentative D call: TRBD2 (6 bases). V gave up 1 base and J gave up 8 bases, with 12 bases separating them. Looked up from germline, CDR1 is SEHNR and CDR2 is FQNEAQ (reference sequence). CDR3 size: 14 residues. Written as DNA, the CDR3 is TGTGCCAGCAGCTTAGGACTAGTTCGGCATGAGCAGTTCTTC. Translating it yields CASSLGLVRHEQFF.

Only a few counts were recorded for this clone. V usage is TRBV7-9 and J usage is TRBJ2-1; 9 positions match TRBD2. The CDR3 runs to 15 residues. Germline V CDR1 and CDR2: SEHNR, FQNEAQ (reference sequence). The V segment lost 2 bases and the J segment 6 bases; nucleotides outside the gene matches: 5. The CDR3 reads CASSLIGSGSNEQFF. For the CDR3, the DNA is TGTGCCAGCAGCTTAATCGGTAGCGGGAGCAATGAGCAGTTCTTC.

The table lists this clone with a few counts. The rearrangement links TRBV7-3 to TRBJ2-5; TRBD1 might be the D (7 bases). The V and J ends lost 4 bases and 0 bases respectively, with 12 bases between them. The CDR3 covers 15 residues. From germline, CDR1 is SGHTA and CDR2 FQGTGA. The chain's CDR3 is CASSYSGGYQETQYF. In nucleotides, the CDR3 is TGTGCCAGCAGCTATTCAGGGGGGTACCAAGAGACCCAGTACTTC.

This clone showed up just once. The chain carries TRBV15 and TRBJ2-1; D gene unclear. With 5 bases removed from V and 5 bases from J, the gap between germline ends came to 10 bases. The germline V gene encodes CDR1 LNHNV and CDR2 YYDKDF (reference sequence). The CDR3 covers 13 residues. CDR3 nucleotide sequence: TGTGCCACCAGCCCCTCGTACGACAATGAGCAGTTCTTC. It is translated as CATSPSYDNEQFF.

This clone was recorded a few times. The chain carries TRBV7-3 and TRBJ2-7, with D perhaps matching TRBD1 or TRBD2 (5 bases each). The V end was cut by 8 bases, the J end by 0 bases, with 11 bases between. Germline CDR1 reads SGHTA; CDR2 reads FQGTGA. The CDR3 is made up of 13 amino acids. The DNA of the CDR3 is TGTGCCAGCGCCCCGGGACCCTCCTACGAGCAGTACTTC. Its protein is CASAPGPSYEQYF.

The chain combines TRBV27 with TRBJ1-2; D is ambiguous. V was cut by 3 bases and J by 4 bases, with 9 bases left in between. The CDR3 is made up of 13 amino acids. The germline V gene has CDR1 MNHEY and CDR2 SMNVEV (reference sequence). This chain's CDR3 is CASSFGPIYGYTF. The CDR3 nucleotides read TGTGCCAGCAGTTTCGGGCCGATCTATGGCTACACCTTC.

The chain recombines TRBV27 with TRBJ2-1; 10 bases agree with TRBD2. Losses at the gene ends were 5 bases for V and 0 bases for J; bases not matched to a gene: 13. The CDR3 runs to 19 residues. Germline values: CDR1 MNHEY, CDR2 SMNVEV (reference sequence). The CDR3 protein is CASSTPGTSAYYSYNEQFF. The CDR3 DNA reads TGTGCCAGCAGTACTCCTGGGACTAGCGCCTATTACTCCTACAATGAGCAGTTCTTC.

The CDR3 region has the DNA TGTGCCAGCAGCCCCCTAGCGGGAGCCTACGAGCAGTACTTC. Residues: CASSPLAGAYEQYF. V gene TRBV5-6 combines with J gene TRBJ2-7; 10 bases map to TRBD2. The CDR3 totals 14 residues. CDR1 and CDR2 from the germline V gene are SGHDT and YYEEEE. With 4 bases clipped from V and 2 bases from J, the junction kept 3 bases outside the gene matches. Together with reference TRBV5-6 and TRBJ2-7, the CDR3 gives the full variable domain: DAGVTQSPTHLIKTRGQQVTLRCSPKSGHDTVSWYQQALGQGPQFIFQYYEEEERQRGNFPDRFSGHQFPNYSSELNVNALLLGDSALYLCASSPLAGAYEQYFGPGTRLTVT.

The chain uses TRBV6-5 and TRBJ2-4, with 7 positions matching TRBD2. V lost 7 bases, J lost 4 bases, and 4 bases stayed unmatched. Germline CDR1 and CDR2: MNHEY and SVGAGI. The CDR3 consists of 13 residues. Written as DNA, the CDR3 is TGTGCCAGCACCGGGACTACTAAAAACATTCAGTACTTC. It specifies CASTGTTKNIQYF.

The V call is TRBV4-1, the J call TRBJ1-2; D might be TRBD1 (5 bases). The CDR3 is 15 amino acids. Germline lookup yields CDR1 MGHRA and CDR2 YSYEKL. V lost 4 bases, J lost 8 bases, and 20 bases lay in between. The CDR3 sequence is CASSPGGIQDPGYTF. The DNA of the CDR3 is TGCGCCAGCAGCCCGGGGGGTATTCAAGATCCGGGCTACACCTTC.

This clone was observed a handful of times. The chain uses TRBV4-1 and TRBJ2-7, with TRBD2 matching over 7 bases. In germline, CDR1 is MGHRA, CDR2 YSYEKL. V lost 4 bases and J lost 3; bases outside the gene matches: 9. This CDR3 is 15 amino acids long. CDR3 sequence reads: CASSPARGRVYEQYF. Written as DNA, the CDR3 is TGCGCCAGCAGCCCGGCGCGGGGGAGAGTCTACGAGCAGTACTTC.

V and J are TRBV5-1 and TRBJ2-5; either TRBD1 or TRBD2 may fit D (6 bases each). The CDR3 is 16 residues long. V was trimmed by 4 bases and J by 0 bases, leaving 16 bases between them. Germline CDR1 and CDR2: SGHRS and YFSETQ. The CDR3 nucleotides are TGCGCCAGCAGCCCCGTTTTTCGGGGGCACCAAGAGACCCAGTACTTC. Translated, it gives CASSPVFRGHQETQYF.

The rearrangement uses TRBV4-3 and TRBJ2-7; TRBD1 aligns across 7 bases. V trimming: 1 base; J trimming: 3 bases; junction bases outside the gene matches: 9. The germline CDR1 and CDR2 sequences are LGHNA and YSLEER. The CDR3 is 16 amino acids. The chain's CDR3 is CASSQGGGGSGYEQYF. The DNA for the CDR3 is TGCGCCAGCAGCCAAGGAGGGGGCGGCAGTGGCTACGAGCAGTACTTC.

The chain uses TRBV18 and TRBJ1-2; weak D call: TRBD1 (5 bases). V was shortened by 1 base and J by 5 bases, with 11 bases between the two germline ends. The germline gives CDR1 KGHSH, CDR2 LQKENI. The CDR3 sequence is 14 residues long. Written as DNA, the CDR3 is TGTGCCAGCTCACCACGTCGGGGGGATTATGGCTACACCTTC. This encodes CASSPRRGDYGYTF.

The rearrangement uses TRBV7-6 and TRBJ2-1, with a tentative D call TRBD1 (5 bases). The germline gives CDR1 SGHVS, CDR2 FNYEAQ. Trimming took 4 bases from V and 4 from J, leaving 14 bases between them. The CDR3 covers 15 residues. The CDR3 reads CASSSYQTDYNEQFF. The DNA of the CDR3 is TGTGCCAGCAGCTCGTACCAGACAGATTACAATGAGCAGTTCTTC.

The chain couples TRBV6-6 to TRBJ2-1; 9 bases align to TRBD2. In germline, CDR1 is MNHNY, CDR2 SVGAGI (reference sequence). J lost 2 bases, V lost 2 bases, and 1 base had no gene match. The CDR3 extends over 15 amino acids. CDR3 coding DNA: TGTGCCAGCAGTTACCGACTAGCGGCCTACAATGAGCAGTTCTTC. It specifies CASSYRLAAYNEQFF.

The chain employs TRBV9 and TRBJ2-5; 11 bases are shared with TRBD1. The germline CDR1 and CDR2 sequences are SGDLS and YYNGEE. V gave up 3 bases and J gave up 5 bases; unmatched junction bases: 6. The CDR3 totals 15 residues. The CDR3 sequence is CASSGGQGALETQYF. In nucleotides, the CDR3 is TGTGCCAGCAGCGGCGGACAGGGGGCGTTGGAGACCCAGTACTTC.

The CDR3 DNA sequence: TGTGCCAGCAGTGAACGCCTAGTTTACAATGAGCAGTTCTTC. Translating gives CASSERLVYNEQFF. This chain uses TRBV2 with TRBJ2-1; D remains ambiguous. The germline gives CDR1 SNHLY, CDR2 FYNNEI. This CDR3 has 14 amino acids. Trimming took 2 bases from V and 4 from J, leaving 9 bases between them.